Below are 15 T cell receptor beta chains sequenced from a single sample in a study of CD8 T cells in Susac syndrome. After extraction with the RNeasy kit, roughly 0.45 to 1 ug of the RNA was reverse transcribed using random hexamers. TCRdb fed the immunoSEQ multiplex PCR reads into MiXCR, producing one record per CDR3 protein. Among roughly 80,000 distinct CDR3 sequences listed, roughly 90% were seen once. The specimen was CD8+ T cells from PBMCs. Every receptor here comes from a human donor with multiple sclerosis.

V and J are TRBV24-1 and TRBJ2-7; TRBD1 or TRBD2 may be the D gene (5 bases each). CDR1 and CDR2 from the germline V gene are KGHDR and SFDVKD. The CDR3 is 14 residues long. Trimming left V 4 bases short and J 2 bases short, with 11 bases between. The CDR3 loop is CATSEPRDPYEQYF. The CDR3 DNA reads TGTGCCACCAGTGAGCCACGGGACCCCTACGAGCAGTACTTC.

The chain combines TRBV19 with TRBJ2-7; possible D gene TRBD2, 6 bases. Germline CDR1 reads LNHDA; CDR2 reads SQIVND (reference sequence). The V and J ends lost 3 bases and 4 bases respectively, with 10 bases between them. The CDR3 extends over 13 amino acids. The CDR3 protein is CASSIGGIYEQYF. DNA of the CDR3: TGTGCCAGTAGTATTGGCGGGATTTACGAGCAGTACTTC.

V and J are TRBV30 and TRBJ1-6, with no clear D. Germline lookup yields CDR1 GTSNPN and CDR2 SVGIG (reference sequence). Deletions cut 4 bases from V and 9 bases from J, with 13 bases between. CDR3 length: 13 residues. The CDR3 sequence: CAWMEGFSSPLHF. CDR3 nucleotides: TGTGCCTGGATGGAGGGCTTTTCTTCACCCCTCCACTTT.

The chain uses TRBV12-5 and TRBJ2-3; 7 bases map to TRBD1. Germline CDR1 reads LGHNT; CDR2 reads FRNRAP. V lost 1 base to trimming and J lost 3 bases; unmatched junction nucleotides: 1. There are 14 residues in the CDR3. Here the CDR3 DNA reads TGTGCTAGTGGTTTGGGACAGGGAACAGATACGCAGTATTTT. Translated: CASGLGQGTDTQYF.

The gene calls are TRBV2 and TRBJ1-6, with a weak D call TRBD1 (5 bases). Trimming left V 8 bases short and J 11 bases short, with 22 bases between. Germline assignment: CDR1 SNHLY and CDR2 FYNNEI. The CDR3 runs to 15 residues. CDR3: CASQGRVAARPPLHF. The CDR3 bases are TGTGCCAGCCAAGGCAGGGTTGCCGCCCGTCCACCCCTCCACTTT.

The J gene is TRBJ1-3, the V gene TRBV6-5; D is uncertain. V lost 5 bases to trimming and J lost 0 bases, with 5 bases between them. Germline CDR1 MNHEY, CDR2 SVGAGI. This CDR3 is built from 13 residues. The DNA of the CDR3 is TGTGCCAGCAGTCCCTACTCTGGAAACACCATATATTTT. As protein: CASSPYSGNTIYF.

The J gene is TRBJ1-2, the V gene TRBV20-1; D gene ambiguous. V shed 7 bases and J shed 1 base, with 13 bases lying between them. The CDR3 extends over 13 amino acids. Looked up from germline, CDR1 is DFQATT and CDR2 is SNEGSKA (reference sequence). CDR3: CSVRTADNYGYTF. The CDR3 DNA reads TGCAGTGTAAGGACGGCTGATAACTATGGCTACACCTTC.

The chain employs TRBV5-1 and TRBJ2-7; no clear D. Between the trimmed V and J ends, which lost 4 bases and 1 base, there was a span of 15 bases. CDR3 size: 15 residues. CDR1 and CDR2 from the germline V gene are SGHRS and YFSETQ. Here the CDR3 reads CASSPELEMSYEQYF. The CDR3 coding sequence is TGCGCCAGCAGCCCGGAGCTGGAGATGTCCTACGAGCAGTACTTC.

The genes are TRBV3-1 and TRBJ2-1; 10 bases agree with TRBD2. Germline-derived CDR1 and CDR2 are LGHDT and YNNKEL (reference sequence). V trimming: 1 base; J trimming: 1 base; junction bases outside the gene matches: 4. The CDR3 loop spans 17 amino acids. CDR3 sequence (DNA): TGTGCCAGCAGCCAAGTAAGACTAGCGGGTTCCTACAATGAGCAGTTCTTC. Its protein product is CASSQVRLAGSYNEQFF.

This clonotype is a singleton in its sample. The chain has TRBV20-1 and TRBJ1-6; D perhaps matches TRBD1 (6 bases). Germline V gives CDR1 DFQATT, CDR2 SNEGSKA (reference sequence). V dropped 6 bases and J dropped 0 bases, with 12 bases sitting between them. The CDR3 sequence is 15 residues long. This chain's CDR3 is CSARGDISYNSPLHF. CDR3 coding DNA: TGCAGTGCCCGAGGGGACATCTCCTATAATTCACCCCTCCACTTT.

The chain has TRBV2 and TRBJ2-3; TRBD2 matches at 10 bases. J lost 4 bases, V lost 3 bases, and 10 bases had no gene match. The germline V gene has CDR1 SNHLY and CDR2 FYNNEI. The CDR3 is made up of 17 amino acids. The CDR3 loop reads CASSDSGTSVASDTQYF. The CDR3 DNA follows: TGTGCCAGCAGTGACTCCGGGACTAGCGTTGCTTCAGATACGCAGTATTTT. Combining the CDR3 with reference TRBV2 and TRBJ2-3 gives the whole variable domain EPEVTQTPSHQVTQMGQEVILRCVPISNHLYFYWYRQILGQKVEFLVSFYNNEISEKSEIFDDQFSVERPDGSNFTLKIRSTKLEDSAMYFCASSDSGTSVASDTQYFGPGTRLTVL.

This clonotype was detected once. J is TRBJ1-5 and V is TRBV4-1; TRBD1 is a possible D gene (6 bases). V was pared by 0 bases and J by 1 base, with 7 bases between. CDR1 is MGHRA and CDR2 is YSYEKL in the germline V gene. The CDR3 spans 15 residues. As DNA, the CDR3 is TGCGCCAGCAGCCAAGAGCAGGGGAGCAATCAGCCCCAGCATTTT. It yields the protein CASSQEQGSNQPQHF.

V usage is TRBV29-1 and J usage is TRBJ2-7, with no clear D. The ends were cut back, 4 bases at V and 5 bases at J, with 12 bases in the middle. The CDR3 runs 12 residues. CDR1 is SQVTM and CDR2 is ANQGSEA in the germline V gene. This chain's CDR3 is CSVVSVRNEQYF. CDR3 DNA sequence: TGCAGCGTTGTTTCCGTTCGTAACGAGCAGTACTTC.

The chain carries TRBV28 and TRBJ2-1; no clear D. The CDR3 spans 15 residues. CDR1 is MDHEN and CDR2 is SYDVKM in the germline V gene. V lost 2 bases, J lost 0 bases, and 8 bases lay in between. As DNA, the CDR3 is TGTGCCAGCAGTTTAAGGCGGAACTCCTACAATGAGCAGTTCTTC. This gives the protein CASSLRRNSYNEQFF.

The rearrangement joins TRBV20-1 to TRBJ1-1; no clear D gene. The V gene's germline CDR1 is DFQATT and CDR2 SNEGSKA (reference sequence). Trimming took off 0 bases at V and 5 bases at J, with 10 bases between the two ends. The CDR3 has 13 amino acids. The CDR3 sequence is CSARDREKTEAFF. The CDR3 DNA reads TGCAGTGCTAGAGATCGCGAGAAAACTGAAGCTTTCTTT.